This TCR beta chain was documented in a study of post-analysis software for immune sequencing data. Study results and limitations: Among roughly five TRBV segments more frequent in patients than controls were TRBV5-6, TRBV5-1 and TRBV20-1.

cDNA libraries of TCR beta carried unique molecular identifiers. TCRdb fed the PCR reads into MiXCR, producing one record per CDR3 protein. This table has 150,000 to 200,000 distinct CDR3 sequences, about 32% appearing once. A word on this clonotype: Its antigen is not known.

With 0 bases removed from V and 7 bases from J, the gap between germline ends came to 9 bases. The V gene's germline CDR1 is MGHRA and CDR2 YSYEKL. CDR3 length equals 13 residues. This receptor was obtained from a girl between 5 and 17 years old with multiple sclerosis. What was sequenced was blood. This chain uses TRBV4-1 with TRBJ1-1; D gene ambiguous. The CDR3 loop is CASSQDRWREAFF. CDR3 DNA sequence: TGCGCCAGCAGCCAAGATAGGTGGCGTGAAGCTTTCTTT.